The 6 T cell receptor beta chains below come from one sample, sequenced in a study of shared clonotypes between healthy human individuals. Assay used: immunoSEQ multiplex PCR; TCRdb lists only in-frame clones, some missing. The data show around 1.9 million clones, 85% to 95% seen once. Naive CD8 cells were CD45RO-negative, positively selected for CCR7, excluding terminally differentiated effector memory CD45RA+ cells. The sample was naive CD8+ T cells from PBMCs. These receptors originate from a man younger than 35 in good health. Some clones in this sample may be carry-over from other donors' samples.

For the CDR3, the DNA is TGCGCCAGCAGTGAGGACAGGGGTTATGGCTACACCTTC. Protein: CASSEDRGYGYTF. The V call is TRBV10-2, the J call TRBJ1-2, with 8 bases aligning to TRBD1. The trim removed 2 bases at V and 5 bases at J, leaving 1 base unmatched. Germline V CDR1 and CDR2: WSHSY, SAAADI. CDR3 size: 13 residues.

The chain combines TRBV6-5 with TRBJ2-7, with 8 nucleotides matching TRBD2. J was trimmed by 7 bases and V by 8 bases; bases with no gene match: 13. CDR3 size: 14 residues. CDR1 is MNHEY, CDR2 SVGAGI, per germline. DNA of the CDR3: TGTGCCAGCGGTTTTCGGGAGGGCCGGAGGGAGCAGTACTTC. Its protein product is CASGFREGRREQYF.

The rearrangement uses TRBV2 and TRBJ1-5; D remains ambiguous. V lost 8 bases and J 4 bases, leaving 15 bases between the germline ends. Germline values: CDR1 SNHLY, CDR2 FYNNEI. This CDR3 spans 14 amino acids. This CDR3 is CASFSGLGNQPQHF. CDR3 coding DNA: TGTGCCAGCTTCTCGGGGTTGGGGAATCAGCCCCAGCATTTT.

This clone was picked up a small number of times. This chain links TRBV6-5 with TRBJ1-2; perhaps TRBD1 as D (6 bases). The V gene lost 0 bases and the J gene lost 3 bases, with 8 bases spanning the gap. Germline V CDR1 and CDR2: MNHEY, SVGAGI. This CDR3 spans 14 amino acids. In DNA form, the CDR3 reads TGTGCCAGCAGTTACTCGGACAGATACTATGGCTACACCTTC. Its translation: CASSYSDRYYGYTF.

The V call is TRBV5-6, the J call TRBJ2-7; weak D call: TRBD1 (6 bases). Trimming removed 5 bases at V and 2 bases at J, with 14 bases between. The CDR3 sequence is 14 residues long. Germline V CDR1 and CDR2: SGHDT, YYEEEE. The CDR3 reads CASSYEQGTYEQYF. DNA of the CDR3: TGTGCCAGCAGTTATGAACAGGGCACCTACGAGCAGTACTTC.

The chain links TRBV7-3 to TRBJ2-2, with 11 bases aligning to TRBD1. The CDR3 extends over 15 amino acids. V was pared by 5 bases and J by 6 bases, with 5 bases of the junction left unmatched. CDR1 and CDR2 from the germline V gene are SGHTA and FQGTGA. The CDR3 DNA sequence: TGTGCCAGCAGCGAACCGGGACAGGGGGCCGGGGAGCTGTTTTTT. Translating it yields CASSEPGQGAGELFF.